This TCR beta chain was profiled in a study of T cell responses to AZD1222 COVID-19 vaccine. Data came from immunoSEQ multiplex PCR; TCRdb stores just in-frame clones and leaves some out. The data hold around 100,000 clones, with around 94% observed a single time. The clonotype originates from an adult in good health. Sequencing used peripheral blood, obtained on day 0 of AZD1222 vaccination.

The CDR3 bases are TGTGCCAGCAGCCCTGGCGGTTGGGCCCTCCACTTT. This sequence encodes CASSPGGWALHF. The chain combines TRBV5-6 with TRBJ1-6; D gene uncertain. The V and J ends lost 4 bases and 14 bases respectively, with 13 bases between them. The CDR3 sequence is 12 residues long. Germline CDR1 SGHDT, CDR2 YYEEEE.